These 21 T cell receptor beta chains were sequenced from one sample in a study of blood T cell repertoires in COVID-19. Profiling relied on immunoSEQ multiplex PCR, and the TCRdb table lists in-frame clones only, not all of them. The profile shows about 200,000 clones, 65% to 85% of them singletons. Sample: PBMCs or T cells enriched from blood (not recorded which). The receptor set was obtained from a woman aged 40 to 50 with acute COVID-19.

This clone was observed a handful of times. CDR3 in DNA: TGTGCCAGCAGCTTAGACGCAGCGGCCAAAGGGACCCAGTACTTC. It yields the protein CASSLDAAAKGTQYF. The V and J genes are TRBV11-2 and TRBJ2-5; weak D call: TRBD2 (5 bases). Germline lookup yields CDR1 SGHAT and CDR2 FQNNGV. This CDR3 comprises 15 residues. Trimming pared 0 bases from V and 7 bases from J, leaving 15 bases between.

This chain links TRBV7-2 with TRBJ2-2, with TRBD2 matching over 13 bases. The CDR3 spans 15 residues. V gave up 9 bases and J gave up 3 bases; unmatched junction bases: 4. Germline V gene data show CDR1 as SGHTA and CDR2 as FQGNSA. In DNA form, the CDR3 reads TGTGCCAGAGGGGGACTAGCGGGACACACCGGGGAGCTGTTTTTT. Its translation is CARGGLAGHTGELFF.

This clone has a handful of counts. The chain uses TRBV3-1 (or the pseudogene TRBV3-2) and TRBJ2-3; TRBD2 agrees at 9 bases. The ends lost 3 bases at V and 2 bases at J; junction bases unmatched: 6. This CDR3 spans 16 amino acids. In germline, CDR1 is LGHDT, CDR2 YNNKEL (reference sequence). CDR3 bases: TGTGCCAGCAGCCAGAGGGAGCGGGGGGACACAGATACGCAGTATTTT. Protein product: CASSQRERGDTDTQYF.

The chain has TRBV7-2 and TRBJ2-2, with 8 bases fitting TRBD2. CDR3 length equals 14 residues. Germline V gives CDR1 SGHTA, CDR2 FQGNSA. The V and J ends lost 5 bases and 4 bases, in that order; junction bases with no gene match: 3. CDR3 protein: CASSQREGTGELFF. In DNA form, the CDR3 reads TGTGCCAGCAGCCAACGGGAGGGCACCGGGGAGCTGTTTTTT. Together with reference TRBV7-2 and TRBJ2-2, the CDR3 gives the full variable domain: GAGVSQSPSNKVTEKGKDVELRCDPISGHTALYWYRQSLGQGLEFLIYFQGNSAPDKSGLPSDRFSAERTGGSVSTLTIQRTQQEDSAVYLCASSQREGTGELFFGEGSRLTVL.

V and J are TRBV7-9 and TRBJ2-2; D may be TRBD2 (6 bases). CDR3 length: 18 residues. Germline assignment: CDR1 SEHNR and CDR2 FQNEAQ (reference sequence). Trimming left V 3 bases short and J 0 bases short, with 17 bases between. In DNA form, the CDR3 reads TGTGCCAGCAGCTTCGAGTTGGCGGGGAGTTCGAACACCGGGGAGCTGTTTTTT. It encodes CASSFELAGSSNTGELFF.

The rearrangement links TRBV24-1 to TRBJ1-5, with 9 bases lining up with TRBD1. V was pared by 9 bases and J by 3 bases, with 8 bases of the junction left unmatched. The CDR3 runs 15 residues. In germline, CDR1 is KGHDR, CDR2 SFDVKD. The CDR3 nucleotides read TGTGCCACCGGGGCACAGGGGGCTAACAATCAGCCCCAGCATTTT. Residues: CATGAQGANNQPQHF.

V and J are TRBV5-8 and TRBJ1-1; tentatively, D is TRBD1 (6 bases). The CDR3 runs 13 residues. V was clipped by 0 bases and J by 11 bases, with 14 bases between them. Germline-derived CDR1 and CDR2 are SGHTS and YDEGEE. The CDR3 nucleotides read TGTGCCAGCAGCTTGGTGGCAGGGGATACGGCTTTCTTT. Translation gives CASSLVAGDTAFF.

The chain is built from TRBV6-1 and TRBJ1-3; D is undetermined. The CDR3 sequence is 14 residues long. V gave up 3 bases and J gave up 0 bases, with 6 bases separating them. Per the germline V gene, CDR1 is MNHNS and CDR2 is SASEGT. The CDR3 coding sequence is TGTGCCAGCAGTGAGACACCCTCTGGAAACACCATATATTTT. Encoded protein: CASSETPSGNTIYF.

This rearrangement joins TRBV7-3 to TRBJ1-2; D is perhaps TRBD1 (6 bases). The CDR3 is 15 residues long. Germline V lookup: CDR1 SGHTA, CDR2 FQGTGA. V gave up 5 bases and J gave up 4 bases, with 17 bases separating them. CDR3 coding DNA: TGTGCCAGCAGCCCCGAGGGGGGGAGAGGCTATGGCTACACCTTC. Translating gives CASSPEGGRGYGYTF.

Regarding this clone: Distinct nucleotide sequences in the sample also encode this CDR3. The chain uses TRBV7-9 and TRBJ1-1; no firm D call. Per germline, CDR1 SEHNR and CDR2 FQNEAQ (reference sequence). V gave up 0 bases and J gave up 3 bases, with 8 bases separating them. This CDR3 is built from 14 residues. DNA of the CDR3: TGTGCCAGCAGCTTAGCCCGGGAGGACACTGAAGCTTTCTTT. Its translation is CASSLAREDTEAFF.

The chain couples TRBV5-5 to TRBJ2-7; TRBD1 matches 7 bases. The germline V gene encodes CDR1 SGHKS and CDR2 YYEKEE (reference sequence). The junction had 7 bases not matched to a gene; V was cut back by 2 bases and J by 2 bases. The CDR3 covers 15 residues. CDR3 DNA: TGTGCCAGCAGCTTATCCGGGACAGTAACCTACGAGCAGTACTTC. This gives the protein CASSLSGTVTYEQYF.

This chain joins TRBV6-4 and TRBJ2-6, with 8 positions matching TRBD1. There are 17 residues in the CDR3. Per the germline V gene, CDR1 is MRHNA and CDR2 is SNTAGT. V shed 3 bases, J shed 1 base, and the junction held 5 bases outside the gene matches. The CDR3 region is CASSEQGDGSGANVLTF. The CDR3 DNA is TGTGCCAGCAGTGAACAGGGGGACGGGTCTGGGGCCAACGTCCTGACTTTC.

The chain employs TRBV20-1 and TRBJ2-7, with 12 bases aligning to TRBD2. The CDR3 is made up of 17 amino acids. CDR1 DFQATT and CDR2 SNEGSKA come from the germline V gene (reference sequence). J gave up 6 bases and V 3 bases, and 15 bases lay outside the gene matches. The chain's CDR3 is CSASRLAGGLPEGEQYF. CDR3 nucleotide sequence: TGCAGTGCTAGTCGTCTAGCGGGAGGGCTCCCAGAGGGCGAGCAGTACTTC.

This clone was counted a few times. The chain employs TRBV10-1 and TRBJ2-2, with 8 nucleotides matching TRBD2. The CDR3 contains 17 residues. In germline, CDR1 is WNHNN, CDR2 SYGVQD (reference sequence). V lost 0 bases, J lost 3 bases, and 6 bases stayed unmatched. This CDR3 reads CASSESLAGGHTGELFF. DNA for the CDR3: TGCGCCAGCAGTGAGTCGCTCGCGGGGGGTCACACCGGGGAGCTGTTTTTT.

This clone was counted between two and nine times. The V gene is TRBV19, the J gene TRBJ2-7; 10 bases agree with TRBD2. V lost 7 bases to trimming and J lost 3 bases; unmatched junction nucleotides: 6. Germline-derived CDR1 and CDR2 are LNHDA and SQIVND (reference sequence). This CDR3 has 14 amino acids. CDR3 DNA: TGTGCCAGTATGGAGCGGGGGGGCCTCTACGAGCAGTACTTC. Translating gives CASMERGGLYEQYF. Full variable domain (missing parts from reference TRBV19 and TRBJ2-7): DGGITQSPKYLFRKEGQNVTLSCEQNLNHDAMYWYRQDPGQGLRLIYYSQIVNDFQKGDIAEGYSVSREKKESFPLTVTSAQKNPTAFYLCASMERGGLYEQYFGPGTRLTVT.

The V gene is TRBV11-2, the J gene TRBJ2-3; maybe TRBD2 (6 bases). The V end lost 3 bases, the J end lost 0 bases, and 13 bases lay between the germline ends. Germline CDR1 SGHAT, CDR2 FQNNGV. The CDR3 covers 16 residues. CDR3 region: CASSLSGPTSTDTQYF. CDR3 coding DNA: TGTGCCAGCAGCTTGAGCGGGCCCACTAGCACAGATACGCAGTATTTT.

The sample holds a few counts of this clone. The CDR3 region is CASSRTPNTEAFF. CDR3 DNA: TGTGCCAGCAGCCGGACACCGAACACTGAAGCTTTCTTT. The genes are TRBV14 and TRBJ1-1, with D possibly matching TRBD1 (5 bases). V was trimmed by 4 bases and J by 1 base, leaving 7 bases between them. CDR1 SGHDN and CDR2 FVKESK come from the germline V gene. The CDR3 extends over 13 amino acids.

The chain employs TRBV7-2 and TRBJ2-7; a possible D gene is TRBD1 (6 bases). V lost 7 bases and J 0 bases, leaving 19 bases between the germline ends. Per germline, CDR1 SGHTA and CDR2 FQGNSA. This CDR3 spans 16 amino acids. Here the CDR3 reads CASTPEGQGSSYEQYF. The CDR3 coding sequence is TGTGCCAGCACCCCCGAGGGGCAGGGGAGCTCCTACGAGCAGTACTTC.

As concerns this clone: The sample carries other DNA sequences with the same CDR3. V is TRBV9 and J is TRBJ1-1; D perhaps matches TRBD1 (6 bases). The ends were cut back, 2 bases at V and 4 bases at J, with 9 bases in the middle. CDR1 is SGDLS, CDR2 YYNGEE, per germline. The CDR3 has 13 residues. CDR3 amino acids: CASSVQGSTEAFF. CDR3 nucleotides: TGTGCCAGCAGCGTCCAGGGGAGCACTGAAGCTTTCTTT.

The rearrangement links TRBV3-1 (or the pseudogene TRBV3-2) to TRBJ1-1; no clear D. Germline lookup yields CDR1 LGHDT and CDR2 YNNKEL (reference sequence). V dropped 2 bases and J dropped 3 bases, with 7 bases sitting between them. The CDR3 is 13 amino acids. This CDR3 reads CASSQRRDTEAFF. The CDR3 nucleotides are TGTGCCAGCAGCCAAAGGCGGGACACTGAAGCTTTCTTT.

The rearrangement links TRBV28 to TRBJ2-4; a possible D gene is TRBD2 (5 bases). Between the trimmed V and J ends, which lost 8 bases and 1 base, there was a span of 15 bases. CDR3 size: 15 residues. Germline CDR1 and CDR2: MDHEN and SYDVKM. DNA for the CDR3: TGTGCCAGCTCAAGCGCTGAGGGTGCCAAAAACATTCAGTACTTC. Translating gives CASSSAEGAKNIQYF.